This TCR beta chain was captured by sequencing in a study of beta chain features in type 1 diabetes. Study conclusions and caveats: Highly expressing activated T cells could be over-counted with a cDNA template. Insertion counts at VDJ junctions were lower in type 1 diabetes patients, who also showed more deletions there.

Turning to this clone: What it recognizes is unknown.

Germline loops: CDR1 GTSNPN, CDR2 SVGIG (reference sequence). The CDR3 loop spans 17 amino acids. The V and J ends lost 0 bases and 4 bases, in that order; junction bases with no gene match: 11. The study reverse transcribed the entire isolated RNA, so it sequenced expressed TCRB transcripts. TCRdb's table, derived via immunoSEQ multiplex PCR, lists solely in-frame clones and lacks some. The sample records roughly 500,000 clones, about an eighth being singletons. The source of this sequence is a woman under 30 in good health. The sequenced sample was naive CD4+ T cells from blood. V usage is TRBV30 and J usage is TRBJ2-2; the match to TRBD2 covers 7 bases. The CDR3 reads CAWSVLRAGDFTGELFF. CDR3 nucleotides: TGTGCCTGGAGTGTTCTTCGGGCGGGAGACTTCACCGGGGAGCTGTTTTTT.